This T cell receptor (beta chain) derives from a study of CD8+CD57+ T cells in acquired aplastic anemia (dated by TCRdb to the late 2010s). Study-level background: DNA extracted from sorted CD4+ and CD8+ cells had a mean of approximately 3.3 ug, with a range of 0.2 to 27.4 ug. CD8+CD57+ expansion was defined as frequency above the mean frequency observed in healthy subjects. The research as a whole found: Roughly 29 CD8+ CDR3 sequences were shared between patients and controls but appeared highly expressed in patients and within their immunodominant clones. Patients and healthy controls showed no significant difference in CD8+ Simpson's diversity (P=0.060).

Genomic DNA was used as template for profiling of TCR beta VDJ combinations and CDR3 sequences. An Illumina HiSeq 2000 was the platform used for TCR repertoire sequencing. As for the original processing: Repertoire assessment relied on Simpson's diversity index, CDR3 size and DJ length profiles, and TRBV/TRBJ rearrangement plots. Whichever DNA sequence was most abundant in the deep sequencing data was defined as the immunodominant clone. CDR3 amino acid sequences were screened for sharing across subjects and compared with published repertoires and the VDJdb database. The raw public reads went through TCRdb reprocessing: fastp at Q25, MiXCR clone calling, in-frame beta chains kept. When rows share a CDR3 protein, they turn into one entry using the most common DNA and genes. For this entry, the V and J calls and clone size follow TCRdb and not the study's own pipeline. This sample holds 200,000 or so distinct CDR3 sequences; roughly 50% were observed only once. The biggest ten clones account for about 20% of the sample.

The CDR3 runs 14 residues from the cysteine to the phenylalanine. Only the CDR3 portion is preserved as DNA: 42 bases, with reading frame beginning at the first base. The germline V end is reduced by 5 bases and the J end by 5 bases; junction bases left unmatched: 3. The germline V gene supplies CDR1 SGHTA and CDR2 FQGNSA. Flow cytometry had shown CD8+CD57+ cell expansion in the patients selected for sequencing. Every patient had severe acquired aplastic anemia, diagnosed using the International Study of Aplastic Anemia and Agranulocytosis and Camitta criteria. At the time blood was sampled, none of the patients had received any therapy. TCR repertoires of sorted CD4+ and CD8+ blood T cells from severe aplastic anemia patients and healthy subjects were deep-sequenced in the study. In the USA, patient enrollment took place under clinicaltrials.gov protocols 00001620, 01623167, 00001397, 00071045, 00081523 and 00961064. Ficoll-Paque density gradient centrifugation was used to isolate peripheral blood mononuclear cells. Before DNA was extracted, CD4+ and CD8+ T cells were sorted using either FACS or magnetic beads.

Ten or more counts support this clonotype. Its antigen is still unknown. Base qualities are not recorded, but no much larger clone differs from it by a single base. The sequence is built from TRBV7-2 and TRBJ1-6, and TRBD1 matches 7 of the central bases. This receptor was identified in a human donor with aplastic anemia. Sequenced: sorted CD4+, CD8+, or CD8+CD57+ T cells (not recorded which) from PBMCs. CDR3 region: CASSRTGDNSPLHF. The sequenced DNA is TGTGCCAGCAGCAGAACAGGGGATAATTCACCCCTCCACTTT.